Shown below are 17 T cell receptor beta chains from a single sample sequenced in a study of cytomegalovirus exposure and HLA in healthy donors. Both 60 Vbeta primers and 13 Jbeta primers went into the PCR. Libraries were prepared by immunoSEQ multiplex PCR; TCRdb keeps only in-frame clonotypes and omits some of them. The table lists approximately 160,000 clones, approximately 84% of them singletons. The sample taken for sequencing was PBMCs. The source of these receptors is a girl aged 5-17 years in good health and CMV-seropositive.

CDR3 protein: CASSLLPQGYQETQYF. In DNA form, the CDR3 reads TGTGCCAGCAGCTTACTCCCGCAGGGATACCAAGAGACCCAGTACTTC. The chain employs TRBV11-2 and TRBJ2-5, with D possibly being TRBD1 (5 bases). V lost 2 bases and J 0 bases, leaving 13 bases between the germline ends. Per germline, CDR1 SGHAT and CDR2 FQNNGV. This CDR3 spans 16 amino acids.

This clone was seen only once. CDR3 DNA sequence: TGCGCCAGCAGCCACGCCGACACCGGGGGGGCCCCAGAGACCCAGTACTTC. Its translation is CASSHADTGGAPETQYF. The chain recombines TRBV4-1 with TRBJ2-5, with 8 bases fitting TRBD2. With V trimmed by 3 bases and J by 4 bases, 13 bases remained unmatched. The CDR3 runs to 17 residues. CDR1 is MGHRA, CDR2 YSYEKL, per germline.

This chain uses TRBV2 with TRBJ1-2; D is possibly TRBD1 (5 bases). The CDR3 sequence is 13 residues long. Deletions cut 3 bases from V and 8 bases from J, with 13 bases between. Germline CDR1 is SNHLY and CDR2 is FYNNEI. The CDR3 region is CASSDQGTEGYTF. The DNA of the CDR3 is TGTGCCAGCAGTGATCAGGGTACGGAGGGCTACACCTTC.

V usage is TRBV28 and J usage is TRBJ1-2; the D gene is possibly TRBD1 (6 bases). The germline V gene encodes CDR1 MDHEN and CDR2 SYDVKM. The V end was cut by 5 bases, the J end by 8 bases, with 18 bases between. The CDR3 consists of 14 residues. CDR3 protein: CASSIQAPRGGYTF. The CDR3 region has the DNA TGTGCCAGCAGTATACAGGCACCTAGGGGGGGCTACACCTTC.

V and J are TRBV5-1 and TRBJ2-5, with 9 bases matching TRBD1. V shed 0 bases, J shed 5 bases, and the junction held 5 bases outside the gene matches. Germline V lookup: CDR1 SGHRS, CDR2 YFSETQ. This CDR3 spans 15 amino acids. The CDR3 DNA reads as TGCGCCAGCAGCTTGGGGACAGGGGACTATGAGACCCAGTACTTC. Its translation is CASSLGTGDYETQYF.

The chain recombines TRBV7-6 with TRBJ2-5; TRBD2 matches 8 bases. J gave up 4 bases and V 5 bases, and 3 bases lay outside the gene matches. Germline assignment: CDR1 SGHVS and CDR2 FNYEAQ. This CDR3 has 13 residues. The CDR3 nucleotides are TGTGCCAGCAGCCGACTAGCGTCAGAGACCCAGTACTTC. Translation: CASSRLASETQYF.

The chain uses TRBV27 and TRBJ1-6; TRBD1 might be the D (5 bases). Germline lookup yields CDR1 MNHEY and CDR2 SMNVEV (reference sequence). V was clipped by 7 bases and J by 5 bases, with 15 bases between them. CDR3 length: 15 amino acids. CDR3 DNA sequence: TGTGCCAGCACAAACGGGCAGGGCGATAATTCACCCCTCCACTTT. Translating it yields CASTNGQGDNSPLHF.

V and J are TRBV6-5 and TRBJ2-7; a possible D gene is TRBD1 (5 bases). This CDR3 region has 15 residues. V was trimmed by 0 bases and J by 0 bases, leaving 9 bases between them. CDR1 and CDR2 from the germline V gene are MNHEY and SVGAGI. The CDR3 loop is CASSYSPDTSYEQYF. Written as DNA, the CDR3 is TGTGCCAGCAGTTACTCCCCGGACACCTCCTACGAGCAGTACTTC.

This chain links TRBV13 with TRBJ2-7; D remains ambiguous. The V gene lost 8 bases and the J gene lost 0 bases, with 11 bases spanning the gap. From germline, CDR1 is PRHDT and CDR2 FYEKMQ (reference sequence). The CDR3 extends over 13 amino acids. The CDR3 region is CASRGRSSYEQYF. In DNA form, the CDR3 reads TGTGCCAGCCGAGGAAGGAGCTCCTACGAGCAGTACTTC.

This clone was recorded a few times. V usage is TRBV6-6 and J usage is TRBJ2-7; 7 bases fit TRBD2. Germline V gene data show CDR1 as MNHNY and CDR2 as SVGAGI (reference sequence). With 6 bases clipped from V and 2 bases from J, the junction kept 7 bases outside the gene matches. The length of the CDR3 is 14 residues. CDR3 DNA: TGTGCCAGCAGCCCGGGACTACCTACCTACGAGCAGTACTTC. This translates into CASSPGLPTYEQYF.

The rearrangement uses TRBV29-1 and TRBJ1-1; D unclear. Germline CDR1 is SQVTM and CDR2 is ANQGSEA. With 8 bases removed from V and 6 bases from J, the gap between germline ends came to 13 bases. The CDR3 has 11 amino acids. CDR3 nucleotide sequence: TGCAGCTTCGGCGGATTTTCTGAAGCTTTCTTT. It codes for CSFGGFSEAFF.

The CDR3: CASSLEGLKDTDTQYF. CDR3 bases: TGTGCCAGCAGCTTGGAGGGACTAAAAGACACAGATACGCAGTATTTT. The chain combines TRBV5-4 with TRBJ2-3, with 7 bases lining up with TRBD2. The germline V gene has CDR1 SGHNT and CDR2 YYREEE (reference sequence). There are 16 residues in the CDR3. Germline trimming cut 0 bases from V and 2 bases from J; bases unmatched to any gene: 6.

The V call is TRBV7-9, the J call TRBJ1-1; D may be TRBD1 (5 bases). This CDR3 spans 14 amino acids. Germline V CDR1 and CDR2: SEHNR, FQNEAQ (reference sequence). Trimming left V 3 bases short and J 5 bases short, with 13 bases between. The CDR3 here is CASSFGGVGTEAFF. The CDR3 DNA follows: TGTGCCAGCAGCTTCGGGGGGGTTGGAACTGAAGCTTTCTTT.

V gene TRBV5-1 combines with J gene TRBJ2-5; the D gene is possibly TRBD1 (6 bases). The closer fit of TRBJ2-7 to the DNA end suggests the J call may be wrong. The germline gives CDR1 SGHRS, CDR2 YFSETQ. The CDR3 has 14 amino acids. In nucleotides, the CDR3 is TGCGCCAGCAGCTCGTTAACAGGGACCTACGAGCAGTACTTC. Residues: CASSSLTGTYEQYF.

V usage is TRBV11-2 and J usage is TRBJ2-7, with a weak D call TRBD1 (7 bases). The V gene lost 4 bases and the J gene lost 9 bases, with 10 bases spanning the gap. Looked up from germline, CDR1 is SGHAT and CDR2 is FQNNGV. This CDR3 region has 11 residues. The CDR3 DNA reads TGTGCCAGCAGCTCCAGGGGGGCGCAGTACTTC. It codes for CASSSRGAQYF.

The J gene is TRBJ2-7, the V gene TRBV10-2; D gene ambiguous. The CDR3 extends over 15 amino acids. V was trimmed by 3 bases and J by 2 bases, leaving 14 bases between them. Germline-derived CDR1 and CDR2 are WSHSY and SAAADI. CDR3 loop: CASSDGPQVPYEQYF. The CDR3 coding sequence is TGCGCCAGCAGTGATGGGCCTCAGGTCCCCTACGAGCAGTACTTC.

The chain combines TRBV30 with TRBJ1-1; no clear D gene. CDR1 is GTSNPN, CDR2 SVGIG, per germline (reference sequence). The CDR3 sequence is 13 residues long. Trimming removed 6 bases at V and 5 bases at J, with 16 bases between. The CDR3 protein is CACQTGKATEAFF. CDR3 nucleotides: TGTGCCTGCCAAACCGGGAAAGCAACTGAAGCTTTCTTT.